This entry features one T cell receptor beta chain sequence. This clonotype appeared a single time. It lacks a known antigen. Per-nucleotide qualities are absent, and no much larger clonotype sits a single base away. One read alone provides weak support. RNA was extracted using the RNeasy kit, and roughly 0.45 to 1 ug of the RNA was reverse transcribed with random hexamers. The immunoSEQ multiplex PCR assay, covering 54 Vbeta and 13 Jbeta segments, was used to amplify TCR beta CDR3 regions. PCR amplification bias was corrected using a synthetic template baseline for primer optimization and computational correction. The paper's data handling went like this. Reads were annotated to V, D and J genes according to IMGT and were analyzed with immunoSEQ Analyzer, with only productive sequences retained. Clonality was computed as one minus Shannon entropy normalized by log2 of the number of productive unique sequences. For each patient and control, public and private clones were evaluated within the 100 most prevalent clones. Susac-specific clones were defined as absent from healthy and MS cohorts, about 1,000 published viral clones and other ImmuneACCESS disease sequences. The public reads were reprocessed in TCRdb via fastp at Q25 and MiXCR, keeping in-frame beta chains. Here each entry gathers all rows of one CDR3 protein and keeps the most common genes and DNA. TCRdb, not the original authors, processed these V and J calls. For this sample the table gives 300,000 or so distinct CDR3 sequences, of which 92% were detected only once. Around 0.07% of the sample lies in the top ten.

These data belong to a study of CD8 T cells in Susac syndrome (dated by TCRdb to between 2017 and 2020). A note on the overall study: Whether CD8+ T cell activation and differentiation in Susac syndrome was antigen driven was tested using repertoire sequencing.

Counted from cysteine to phenylalanine, this CDR3 has 15 amino acids. CDR3 DNA is the only sequence kept; it has 45 bases, read in frame from the first base. CDR1 and CDR2 are drawn from the germline V gene: SGHRS, YFSETQ. Germline trimming: 0 bases from V, 5 bases from J; junction bases outside gene matches: 7. The full study reports these points: The TCR sequencing and HLA analysis was acknowledged to have included a relatively small number of individuals.

High-throughput TCR beta sequencing profiled peripheral blood CD8+ and CD4+ T cells from healthy donors, Susac syndrome patients and multiple sclerosis patients. The multiple sclerosis controls were treatment-naive patients whose relapsing-remitting disease, either stable or active, fulfilled the revised McDonald criteria. Bulk CD8+ and CD4+ T cells were purified by magnetic negative isolation, whereas CD8+ TEMRA cells were enriched by FACS. Blood was collected in EDTA tubes and processed within 24 hours, with PBMCs isolated through density gradient centrifugation. PBMCs destined for TCR sequencing were cryopreserved in liquid nitrogen and later thawed in a 37 °C water bath. The sorted or isolated CD4+, CD8+ and CD8+ TEMRA cells reached a purity of at least 90%.

The chain employs TRBV5-1 and TRBJ2-5; the central 7 bases match TRBD2. The sequenced sample was CD4+ T cells from PBMCs. This clonotype originated in a human donor with multiple sclerosis. The CDR3 has the sequence CASSLESSGKETQYF. The DNA is TGCGCCAGCAGCTTGGAGTCGAGCGGGAAGGAGACCCAGTACTTC.